Described below is a single TCR beta chain sequence and its context. This table comes from immunoSEQ multiplex PCR, and its TCRdb copy is limited to in-frame clones, with some not included. The sample shows some 130,000 clones, around 90% of them seen only once. This entry belongs to a study of T cell responses to AZD1222 COVID-19 vaccine. Sequences were derived from peripheral blood, sampled on day 0 of AZD1222 vaccination. The clonotype was recovered from an adult in good health.

This CDR3 is CASSQVRSGGVSYEQYF. The CDR3, as DNA: TGTGCCAGCAGCCAAGTTAGGTCAGGAGGGGTCTCCTACGAGCAGTACTTC. The V call is TRBV3-1 (or the pseudogene TRBV3-2), the J call TRBJ2-7; D perhaps matches TRBD2 (6 bases). CDR3 size: 17 residues. The V gene lost 1 base and the J gene lost 0 bases, with 16 bases spanning the gap. Germline V gene data show CDR1 as LGHDT and CDR2 as YNNKEL (reference sequence).